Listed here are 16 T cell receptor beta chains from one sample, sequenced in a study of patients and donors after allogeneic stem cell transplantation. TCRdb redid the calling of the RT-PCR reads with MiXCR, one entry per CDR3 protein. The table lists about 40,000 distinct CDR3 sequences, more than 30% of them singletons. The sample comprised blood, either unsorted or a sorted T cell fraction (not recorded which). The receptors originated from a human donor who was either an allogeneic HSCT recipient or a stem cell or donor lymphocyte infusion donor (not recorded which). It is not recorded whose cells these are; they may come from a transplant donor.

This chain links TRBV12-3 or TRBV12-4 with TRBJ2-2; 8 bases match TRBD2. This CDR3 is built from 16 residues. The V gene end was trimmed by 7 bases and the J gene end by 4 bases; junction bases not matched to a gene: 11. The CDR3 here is CASTRGGSGITGELFF. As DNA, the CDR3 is TGTGCCAGCACCCGGGGGGGTAGCGGGATCACCGGGGAGCTGTTTTTT.

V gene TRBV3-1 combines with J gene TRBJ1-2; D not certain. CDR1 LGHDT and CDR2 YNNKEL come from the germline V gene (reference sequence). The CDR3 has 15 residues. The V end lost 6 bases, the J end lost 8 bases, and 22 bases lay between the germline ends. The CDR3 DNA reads TGTGCCAGCAGTCCCTCCCTCCCCAAAGCTACCGGCTACACCTTC. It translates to CASSPSLPKATGYTF. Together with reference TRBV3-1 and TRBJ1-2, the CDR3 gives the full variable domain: DTAVSQTPKYLVTQMGNDKSIKCEQNLGHDTMYWYKQDSKKFLKIMFSYNNKELIINETVPNRFSPKSPDKAHLNLHINSLELGDSAVYFCASSPSLPKATGYTFGSGTRLTVV.

This chain's CDR3 is CASSFKHQETQYF. The CDR3 bases are TGTGCCAGCAGCTTCAAACACCAAGAGACCCAGTACTTC. This chain connects TRBV7-9 to TRBJ2-5; D is unresolved. The ends were cut back, 3 bases at V and 0 bases at J, with 5 bases in the middle. The length of the CDR3 is 13 residues. Germline loops: CDR1 SEHNR, CDR2 FQNEAQ (reference sequence).

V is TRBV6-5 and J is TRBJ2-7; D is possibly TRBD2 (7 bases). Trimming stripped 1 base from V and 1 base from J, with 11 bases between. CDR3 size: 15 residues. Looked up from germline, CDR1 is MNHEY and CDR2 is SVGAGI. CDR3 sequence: CASSYLGGGSYEQYF. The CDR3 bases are TGTGCCAGCAGTTACTTAGGGGGAGGGTCCTACGAGCAGTACTTC.

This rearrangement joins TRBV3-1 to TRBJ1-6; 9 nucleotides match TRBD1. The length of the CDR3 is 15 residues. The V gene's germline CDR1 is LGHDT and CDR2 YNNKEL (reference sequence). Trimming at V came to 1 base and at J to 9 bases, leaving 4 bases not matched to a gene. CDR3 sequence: CASSQAGQGGSPLHF. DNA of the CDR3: TGTGCCAGCAGCCAAGCGGGACAGGGTGGTTCACCCCTCCACTTT.

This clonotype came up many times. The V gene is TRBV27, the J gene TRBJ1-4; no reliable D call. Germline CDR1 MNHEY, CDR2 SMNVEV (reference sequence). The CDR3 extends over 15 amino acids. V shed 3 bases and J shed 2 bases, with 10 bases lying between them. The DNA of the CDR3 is TGTGCCAGCAGTTTCTCCGGGCTTACTAATGAAAAACTGTTTTTT. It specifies CASSFSGLTNEKLFF.

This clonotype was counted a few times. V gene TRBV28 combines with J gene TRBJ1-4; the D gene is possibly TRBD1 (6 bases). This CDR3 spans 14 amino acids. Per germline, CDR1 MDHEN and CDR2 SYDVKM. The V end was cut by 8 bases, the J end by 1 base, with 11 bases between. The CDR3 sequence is CASLGGVTNEKLFF. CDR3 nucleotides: TGTGCCAGCTTAGGGGGGGTAACTAATGAAAAACTGTTTTTT.

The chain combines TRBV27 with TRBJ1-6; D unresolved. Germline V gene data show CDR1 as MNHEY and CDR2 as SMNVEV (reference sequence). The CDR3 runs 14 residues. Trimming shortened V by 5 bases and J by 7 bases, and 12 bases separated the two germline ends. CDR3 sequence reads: CASSATSFNSPLHF. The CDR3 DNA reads TGTGCCAGCAGTGCGACCAGTTTCAATTCACCCCTCCACTTT.

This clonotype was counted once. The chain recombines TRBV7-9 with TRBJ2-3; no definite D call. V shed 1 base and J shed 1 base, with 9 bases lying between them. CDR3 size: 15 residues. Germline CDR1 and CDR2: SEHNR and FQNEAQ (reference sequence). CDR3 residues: CASSLVGQGTDTQYF. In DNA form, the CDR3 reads TGTGCCAGCAGCTTAGTAGGCCAGGGCACAGATACGCAGTATTTT. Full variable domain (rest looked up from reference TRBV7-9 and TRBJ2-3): DTGVSQNPRHKITKRGQNVTFRCDPISEHNRLYWYRQTLGQGPEFLTYFQNEAQLEKSRLLSDRFSAERPKGSFSTLEIQRTEQGDSAMYLCASSLVGQGTDTQYFGPGTRLTVL.

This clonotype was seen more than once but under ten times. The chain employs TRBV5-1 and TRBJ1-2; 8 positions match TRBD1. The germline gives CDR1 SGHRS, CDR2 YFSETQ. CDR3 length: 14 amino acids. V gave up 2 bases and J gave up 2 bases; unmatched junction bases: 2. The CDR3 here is CASSLTGGNYGYTF. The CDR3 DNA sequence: TGCGCCAGCAGCTTAACAGGGGGAAACTATGGCTACACCTTC. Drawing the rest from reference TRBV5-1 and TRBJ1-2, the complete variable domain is KAGVTQTPRYLIKTRGQQVTLSCSPISGHRSVSWYQQTPGQGLQFLFEYFSETQRNKGNFPGRFSGRQFSNSRSEMNVSTLELGDSALYLCASSLTGGNYGYTFGSGTRLTVV.

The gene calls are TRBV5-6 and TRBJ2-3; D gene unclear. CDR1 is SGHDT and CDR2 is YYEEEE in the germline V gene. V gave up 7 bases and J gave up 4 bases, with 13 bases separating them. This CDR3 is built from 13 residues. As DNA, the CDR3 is TGTGCCAGCTTCGAAGGAGTGGCAGATACGCAGTATTTT. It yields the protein CASFEGVADTQYF.

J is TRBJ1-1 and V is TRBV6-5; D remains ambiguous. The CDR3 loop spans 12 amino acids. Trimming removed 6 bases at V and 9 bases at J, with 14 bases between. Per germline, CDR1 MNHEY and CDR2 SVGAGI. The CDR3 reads CASSQTSAQAFF. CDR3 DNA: TGTGCCAGCAGCCAGACATCGGCGCAAGCTTTCTTT.

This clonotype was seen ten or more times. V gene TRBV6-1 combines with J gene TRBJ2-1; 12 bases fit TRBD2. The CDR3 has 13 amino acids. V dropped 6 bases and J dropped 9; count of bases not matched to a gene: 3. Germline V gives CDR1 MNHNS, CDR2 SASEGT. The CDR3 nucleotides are TGTGCCAGCAGAGAGACTAGCGGGAGTGAGCAGTTCTTC. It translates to CASRETSGSEQFF.

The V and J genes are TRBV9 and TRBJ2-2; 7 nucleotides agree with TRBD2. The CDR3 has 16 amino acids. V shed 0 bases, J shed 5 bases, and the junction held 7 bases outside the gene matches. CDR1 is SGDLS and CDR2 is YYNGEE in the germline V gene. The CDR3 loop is CASSVAPSGTTGELFF. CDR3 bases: TGTGCCAGCAGCGTAGCCCCTAGCGGAACAACCGGGGAGCTGTTTTTT.

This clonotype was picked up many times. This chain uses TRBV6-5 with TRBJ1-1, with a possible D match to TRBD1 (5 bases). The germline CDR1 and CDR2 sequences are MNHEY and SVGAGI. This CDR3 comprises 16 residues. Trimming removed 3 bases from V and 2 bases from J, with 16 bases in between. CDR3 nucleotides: TGTGCCAGCAGTTATGGGCAGGGAAAGGGTAACACTGAAGCTTTCTTT. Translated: CASSYGQGKGNTEAFF.

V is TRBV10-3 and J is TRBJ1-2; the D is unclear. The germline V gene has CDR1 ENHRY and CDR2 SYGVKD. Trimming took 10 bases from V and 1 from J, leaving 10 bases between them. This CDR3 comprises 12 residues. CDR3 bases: TGTGCCACCGGTGCACTTAACTATGGCTACACCTTC. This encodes CATGALNYGYTF.